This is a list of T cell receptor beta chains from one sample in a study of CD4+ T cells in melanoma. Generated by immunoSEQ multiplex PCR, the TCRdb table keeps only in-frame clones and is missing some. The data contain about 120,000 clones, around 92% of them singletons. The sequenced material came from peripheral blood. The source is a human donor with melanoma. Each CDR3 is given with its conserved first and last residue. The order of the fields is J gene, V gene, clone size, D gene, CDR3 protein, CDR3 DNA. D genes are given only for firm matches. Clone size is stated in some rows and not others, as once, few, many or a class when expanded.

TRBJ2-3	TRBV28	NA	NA	CASSLWGVNYF	TGTGCCAGCAGTTTATGGGGAGTGAATTATTTT
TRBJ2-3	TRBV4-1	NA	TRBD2	CASSQDSMAGDYTDTQYF	TGCGCCAGCAGCCAAGATTCGATGGCGGGGGACTACACAGATACGCAGTATTTT
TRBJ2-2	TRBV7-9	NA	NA	CASSLAAPEAGELFF	TGTGCCAGCAGCTTAGCGGCGCCGGAGGCCGGGGAGCTGTTTTTT
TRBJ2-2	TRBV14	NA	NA	CASSPRTNRNTGELFF	TGTGCCAGCAGTCCAAGGACGAACAGGAACACCGGGGAGCTGTTTTTT
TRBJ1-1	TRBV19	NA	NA	CASSIWGDTEAFF	TGTGCCAGTAGTATATGGGGTGACACTGAAGCTTTCTTT
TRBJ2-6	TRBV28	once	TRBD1	CATQTGGTGANVLTF	TGTGCCACTCAGACAGGGGGCACTGGGGCCAACGTCCTGACTTTC
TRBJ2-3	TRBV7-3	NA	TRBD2	CASSSTSGGANTQYF	TGTGCCAGCAGCTCGACTAGCGGGGGGGCGAATACGCAGTATTTT
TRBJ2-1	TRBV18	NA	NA	CASSPSSANEQFF	TGTGCCAGCTCACCATCCTCCGCTAATGAGCAGTTCTTC
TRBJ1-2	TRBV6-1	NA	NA	CASSEARTVWGYTF	TGTGCCAGCAGTGAAGCGCGGACTGTTTGGGGCTACACCTTC
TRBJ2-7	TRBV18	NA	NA	CASSPGQTTYEQYF	TGTGCCAGCTCACCGGGACAAACCACCTACGAGCAGTACTTC
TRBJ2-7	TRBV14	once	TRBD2	CASSQEVPTSGRAYEQYF	TGTGCCAGCAGCCAAGAGGTCCCGACTAGCGGGAGGGCCTACGAGCAGTACTTC
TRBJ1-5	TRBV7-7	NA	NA	CASRPERTYSNQPQHF	TGTGCCAGCAGGCCAGAGCGAACATATAGCAATCAGCCCCAGCATTTT
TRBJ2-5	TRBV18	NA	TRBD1	CASSPTGVDETQYF	TGTGCCAGCTCACCGACAGGGGTCGACGAGACCCAGTACTTC
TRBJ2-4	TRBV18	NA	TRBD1	CASSPFRFRDRGPLAKNIQYF	TGTGCCAGCTCACCATTTAGATTTCGGGACAGGGGGCCTCTAGCCAAAAACATTCAGTACTTC
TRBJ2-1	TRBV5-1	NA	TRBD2	CASSLAGTPGGGNEQFF	TGCGCCAGCAGCTTGGCCGGGACACCCGGGGGGGGAAATGAGCAGTTCTTC
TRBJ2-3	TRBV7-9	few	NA	CASSLNQATDTQYF	TGTGCCAGCAGCTTAAACCAGGCCACAGATACGCAGTATTTT
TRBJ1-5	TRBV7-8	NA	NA	CASSPSYQPQHF	TGTGCCAGCAGTCCTAGCTATCAGCCCCAGCATTTT
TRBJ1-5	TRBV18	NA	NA	CASSPDIGGIVQPQHF	TGTGCCAGCTCACCAGACATCGGGGGAATTGTGCAGCCCCAGCATTTT
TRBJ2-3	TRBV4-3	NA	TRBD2	CASSQSAPLSGTTDTQYF	TGCGCCAGCAGCCAATCCGCTCCCCTTAGCGGGACCACAGATACGCAGTATTTT
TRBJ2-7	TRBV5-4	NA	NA	CASSFDSYEQYF	TGTGCCAGCAGCTTCGACTCCTACGAGCAGTACTTC
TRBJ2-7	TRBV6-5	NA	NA	CATSPLRSSYEQYF	TGTGCCACCTCCCCACTGAGGAGCTCCTACGAGCAGTACTTC
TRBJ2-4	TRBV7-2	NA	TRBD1	CASSPLPGRGRDIQYF	TGTGCCAGCAGCCCCCTCCCTGGCAGGGGGCGGGACATTCAGTACTTC
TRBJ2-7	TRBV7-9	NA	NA	CASSSVASYEQYF	TGTGCCAGCAGTTCCGTTGCCTCCTACGAGCAGTACTTC
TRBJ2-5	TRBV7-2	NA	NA	CASSSKGRSETQYF	TGTGCCAGCAGCTCAAAGGGACGGTCAGAGACCCAGTACTTC
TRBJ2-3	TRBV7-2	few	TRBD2	CASSTGLGPDTQYF	TGTGCCAGCAGCACGGGACTAGGTCCAGATACGCAGTATTTT
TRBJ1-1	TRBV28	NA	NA	CASSPHQGGTEAFF	TGTGCCAGCAGTCCCCACCAAGGGGGCACTGAAGCTTTCTTT
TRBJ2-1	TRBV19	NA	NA	CASRERGRDFNEQFF	TGTGCCAGTAGGGAAAGGGGCAGGGATTTCAATGAGCAGTTCTTC
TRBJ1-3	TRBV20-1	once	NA	CSAMIGNTIYF	TGCAGTGCTATGATTGGAAACACCATATATTTT
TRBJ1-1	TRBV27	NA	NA	CASSLSTAYNTEAFF	TGTGCCAGCAGTTTATCGACAGCCTATAACACTGAAGCTTTCTTT
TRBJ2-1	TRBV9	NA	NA	CASSVERRQGEVYNEQFF	TGTGCCAGCAGCGTAGAGAGGCGGCAGGGGGAGGTATACAATGAGCAGTTCTTC
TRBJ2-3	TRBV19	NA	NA	CASSTDRLRGDTQYF	TGTGCCAGTAGCACCGACAGACTACGGGGAGATACGCAGTATTTT
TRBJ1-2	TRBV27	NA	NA	CASSLSGSGYNYGYTF	TGTGCCAGCAGTTTATCAGGTTCAGGGTATAACTATGGCTACACCTTC
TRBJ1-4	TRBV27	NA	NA	CASSLMAAEKLFF	TGTGCCAGCAGTTTAATGGCAGCAGAAAAACTGTTTTTT
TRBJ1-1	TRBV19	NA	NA	CASRNTEAFF	TGTGCCAGTAGGAACACTGAAGCTTTCTTT
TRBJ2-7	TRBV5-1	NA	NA	CASSLARDGSYEQYF	TGCGCCAGCAGCTTGGCCCGGGACGGCTCCTACGAGCAGTACTTC
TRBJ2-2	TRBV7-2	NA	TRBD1	CASSLVPGQGGGLTGELFF	TGTGCCAGCAGCTTAGTGCCGGGACAGGGTGGGGGGCTCACCGGGGAGCTGTTTTTT
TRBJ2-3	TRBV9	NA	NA	CASSPRGSTDTQYF	TGTGCCAGCAGCCCCAGGGGTAGCACAGATACGCAGTATTTT
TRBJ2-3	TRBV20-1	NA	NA	CSAHFDTQYF	TGCAGTGCCCACTTTGATACGCAGTATTTT
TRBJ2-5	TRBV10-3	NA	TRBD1	CATQGQGEETQYF	TGTGCCACCCAGGGACAGGGGGAAGAGACCCAGTACTTC
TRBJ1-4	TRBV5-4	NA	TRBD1	CASSLFGTGEAEKLFF	TGTGCCAGCAGCTTGTTCGGGACAGGGGAGGCTGAAAAACTGTTTTTT
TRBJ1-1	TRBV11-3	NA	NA	CASNLRTGTVTEAFF	TGTGCCAGCAACCTTAGAACAGGGACGGTCACTGAAGCTTTCTTT
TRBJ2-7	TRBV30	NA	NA	CAWRRILPNYEQYF	TGTGCCTGGAGACGAATACTACCCAACTACGAGCAGTACTTC
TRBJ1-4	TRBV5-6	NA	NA	CASSWTGTNEKLFF	TGTGCCAGCAGCTGGACCGGGACTAATGAAAAACTGTTTTTT
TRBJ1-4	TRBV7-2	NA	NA	CASSLPLPGTNEKLFF	TGTGCCAGCAGCTTACCCCTGCCAGGGACTAATGAAAAACTGTTTTTT
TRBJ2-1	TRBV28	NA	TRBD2	CASSLLPTSGSSYNEQFF	TGTGCCAGCAGTCTTCTTCCGACTAGCGGGAGTTCCTACAATGAGCAGTTCTTC
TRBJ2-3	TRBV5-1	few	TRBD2	CASSLIVGTSGLDTQYF	TGCGCCAGCAGCTTAATCGTTGGGACTAGCGGGTTAGATACGCAGTATTTT
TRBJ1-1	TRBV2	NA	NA	CASSETGQGDTEAFF	TGTGCCAGCAGTGAAACAGGGCAAGGGGACACTGAAGCTTTCTTT
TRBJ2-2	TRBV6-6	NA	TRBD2	CASSYGGGTGELFF	TGTGCCAGCAGTTACGGGGGGGGGACCGGGGAGCTGTTTTTT
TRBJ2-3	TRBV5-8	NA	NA	CASSLVADTQYF	TGTGCCAGCAGCTTGGTGGCAGATACGCAGTATTTT
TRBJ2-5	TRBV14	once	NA	CASSRSGGETQYF	TGTGCCAGCAGCCGCAGTGGGGGGGAGACCCAGTACTTC
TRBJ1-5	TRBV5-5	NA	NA	CASSLDGARHQPQHF	TGTGCCAGCAGCTTGGATGGGGCGCGTCATCAGCCCCAGCATTTT
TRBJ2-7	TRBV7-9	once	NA	CASSPRQRLSEQYF	TGTGCCAGCAGCCCCCGGCAGAGGTTGAGCGAGCAGTACTTC
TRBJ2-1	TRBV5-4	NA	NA	CASSYLTGYNEQFF	TGTGCCAGCAGCTACCTGACAGGATACAATGAGCAGTTCTTC
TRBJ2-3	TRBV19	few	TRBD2	CASSMTSGGAIGTDTQYF	TGTGCCAGTAGTATGACTAGCGGGGGGGCCATCGGTACAGATACGCAGTATTTT